The entry below describes one T cell receptor (beta chain). Its antigen remains unidentified. TCRdb keeps only in-frame clones here, not all; method: immunoSEQ multiplex PCR. The repertoire holds 150,000 to 170,000 clones, with roughly nine tenths as singletons. These data originate in a study of T cell responses to AZD1222 COVID-19 vaccine. Study results and limitations: The study identified only six AZD1222 recipients as seropositive at baseline. Following two doses of AZD1222, Spike-specific TCR breadth and depth rose. The CD4 TCRs associated with vaccination extended across spike and predominated at 160-218 and 743-854.

This specimen consisted of peripheral blood, obtained on day 0 of AZD1222 vaccination. The receptor's source is an adult in good health.

This chain's CDR3 is CASSNGTGHGYTF. The CDR3 DNA reads as TGCGCCAGCAGCAACGGGACAGGTCACGGCTACACCTTC. The rearrangement links TRBV5-1 to TRBJ1-2; 8 nucleotides line up with TRBD1. After removal of 4 bases from V and 8 bases from J, the junction contained 7 bases not matched to a gene. Looked up from germline, CDR1 is SGHRS and CDR2 is YFSETQ. The length of the CDR3 is 13 residues.